These 31 T cell receptor beta chains originate from one sample sequenced in a study of T-cell memory formation after mild COVID-19. Using its own MiXCR run on the 5' RACE reads, TCRdb lists one record per CDR3 protein. The table includes 380,000 or so distinct CDR3 sequences, roughly 14% detected once. Sequenced: PBMCs or a T cell subset sorted from them (not recorded which). The source of these receptors is a man younger than 35 who had mild COVID-19 (a few samples of this study predate the infection). Cell type and time point are not known.

Only a few counts were recorded for this clonotype. CDR3 DNA sequence: TGTGCCAGCAGTTACTCGATGAGAGGCGGCTACACCTTC. It yields the protein CASSYSMRGGYTF. The chain couples TRBV6-6 to TRBJ1-2; no clear D. The CDR3 spans 13 residues. Per the germline V gene, CDR1 is MNHNY and CDR2 is SVGAGI (reference sequence). Trimming left V 0 bases short and J 8 bases short, with 10 bases between.

V usage is TRBV12-3 or TRBV12-4 and J usage is TRBJ1-5; the D is unclear. The V gene lost 7 bases and the J gene lost 0 bases, with 7 bases spanning the gap. This CDR3 has 13 amino acids. The CDR3 nucleotides are TGTGCCAGCAACGATATTAGCAATCAGCCCCAGCATTTT. It encodes CASNDISNQPQHF.

A few counts support this clonotype. V usage is TRBV4-2 and J usage is TRBJ2-3, with 10 bases that match TRBD2. The CDR3 covers 12 residues. Unmatched junction bases numbered 3, after V lost 6 bases and J lost 9 bases. CDR1 LGHNA and CDR2 YNFKEQ come from the germline V gene. CDR3 sequence reads: CASSRSGGTQYF. In nucleotides, the CDR3 is TGTGCCAGCAGTCGTAGCGGGGGGACGCAGTATTTT.

The J gene is TRBJ2-7, the V gene TRBV5-1, with unresolved D. V lost 2 bases and J lost 3, with 12 bases in between. The CDR3 runs to 14 residues. The germline gives CDR1 SGHRS, CDR2 YFSETQ. CDR3 coding DNA: TGCGCCAGCAGCTTAGAACAGTTCCTCTACGAGCAGTACGTC. Its protein is CASSLEQFLYEQYV.

The chain recombines TRBV6-5 with TRBJ1-1; no reliable D call. In germline, CDR1 is MNHEY, CDR2 SVGAGI. This CDR3 has 17 residues. The germline V and J ends were trimmed by 0 bases and 5 bases, with 19 bases remaining between them. CDR3 region: CASSYSLVEQSGTEAFF. The CDR3 DNA reads TGTGCCAGCAGTTACTCCCTGGTTGAACAAAGCGGGACTGAAGCTTTCTTT.

The rearrangement links TRBV7-2 to TRBJ2-7; D could derive from TRBD1 or TRBD2 (6 bases each). V was cut by 7 bases and J by 0 bases, with 16 bases left in between. The CDR3 has 15 amino acids. Germline V gives CDR1 SGHTA, CDR2 FQGNSA. In nucleotides, the CDR3 is TGTGCCAGCACCCTCGGGGGCGTTCGCTCCTACGAGCAGTACTTC. This translates into CASTLGGVRSYEQYF.

The rearrangement joins TRBV12-5 to TRBJ2-2; D ambiguous. From germline, CDR1 is LGHNT and CDR2 FRNRAP. V lost 6 bases to trimming and J lost 10 bases, with 12 bases between them. CDR3 length: 12 residues. The CDR3 is CASGLNEVELFF. DNA for the CDR3: TGTGCTAGTGGCCTGAATGAAGTGGAGCTGTTTTTT. Full variable domain (rest looked up from reference TRBV12-5 and TRBJ2-2): DARVTQTPRHKVTEMGQEVTMRCQPILGHNTVFWYRQTMMQGLELLAYFRNRAPLDDSGMPKDRFSAEMPDATLATLKIQPSEPRDSAVYFCASGLNEVELFFGEGSRLTVL.

This clonotype has just a few counts. The V gene is TRBV7-6, the J gene TRBJ2-3; D is uncertain. This CDR3 region has 14 residues. In germline, CDR1 is SGHVS, CDR2 FNYEAQ. The ends were cut back, 4 bases at V and 0 bases at J, with 8 bases in the middle. The chain's CDR3 is CASSSRTSTDTQYF. CDR3 DNA sequence: TGTGCCAGCAGCTCACGGACCAGCACAGATACGCAGTATTTT.

The chain links TRBV7-9 to TRBJ2-3, with 7 bases matching TRBD2. V lost 2 bases, J lost 2 bases, and 7 bases stayed unmatched. The CDR3 is made up of 16 amino acids. The V gene's germline CDR1 is SEHNR and CDR2 FQNEAQ (reference sequence). Here the CDR3 reads CASSLSSGLPTDTQYF. The CDR3 region has the DNA TGTGCCAGCAGCTTAAGTTCGGGACTACCCACAGATACGCAGTATTTT.

This clonotype has ten or more counts. The J gene is TRBJ2-1, the V gene TRBV3-1, with TRBD2 identical over 7 bases. Germline V gives CDR1 LGHDT, CDR2 YNNKEL (reference sequence). This CDR3 spans 12 amino acids. The trim removed 0 bases at V and 13 bases at J, leaving 3 bases unmatched. CDR3 loop: CASSQERGFQFF. CDR3 sequence (DNA): TGTGCCAGCAGCCAAGAGCGGGGGTTTCAGTTCTTC.

The sample holds many counts of this clonotype. The rearrangement links TRBV7-2 to TRBJ1-1; D not resolved. The V and J ends lost 5 bases and 11 bases respectively, with 18 bases between them. Germline values: CDR1 SGHTA, CDR2 FQGNSA. The CDR3 has 13 residues. The CDR3 coding sequence is TGTGCCAGCAGCACCACTTATGGGCTTGCGGCTTTCTTT. The encoded protein is CASSTTYGLAAFF.

This clonotype was detected a few times. The J gene is TRBJ2-2, the V gene TRBV5-1; a weak D match, TRBD2 (6 bases). This CDR3 is built from 15 residues. Deletions cut 3 bases from V and 1 base from J, with 10 bases between. In germline, CDR1 is SGHRS, CDR2 YFSETQ. This chain's CDR3 is CASSWGLLNTGELFF. In DNA, the CDR3 is TGCGCCAGCAGCTGGGGACTTTTGAACACCGGGGAGCTGTTTTTT.

In nucleotides, the CDR3 is TGTGCCAGCAGTTACGGTCTGATGGACAGCTATGGCTACACCTTC. This translates into CASSYGLMDSYGYTF. The V call is TRBV6-5, the J call TRBJ1-2; D possibly corresponds to TRBD1 (6 bases). The V end was cut by 2 bases, the J end by 4 bases, with 14 bases between. CDR3 size: 15 residues. Germline V lookup: CDR1 MNHEY, CDR2 SVGAGI.

The J gene is TRBJ2-4, the V gene TRBV4-1; D is unresolved. Trimming took off 1 base at V and 0 bases at J, with 7 bases between the two ends. The CDR3 consists of 15 residues. Germline CDR1 MGHRA, CDR2 YSYEKL. The CDR3 DNA follows: TGCGCCAGCAGCCAAGTCTGGGTAGCCAAAAACATTCAGTACTTC. Translated, it gives CASSQVWVAKNIQYF.

This clonotype was counted only a few times. The junction shows a germline mismatch at one end, possibly a read error. The rearrangement links TRBV20-1 to TRBJ2-3, with D possibly being TRBD2 (6 bases). The germline V gene encodes CDR1 DFQATT and CDR2 SNEGSKA (reference sequence). The CDR3 totals 16 residues. CDR3 amino acids: CSARALEGGYTDTQYF. The CDR3 DNA is TGCAGTGCCAGAGCCCTGGAGGGCGGGTACACAGATACGCAGTATTTT.

The chain couples TRBV11-2 to TRBJ2-7, with D possibly being TRBD2 (6 bases). The CDR3 sequence is 15 residues long. The germline V and J ends were trimmed by 4 bases and 9 bases, with 22 bases remaining between them. The germline gives CDR1 SGHAT, CDR2 FQNNGV. CDR3 in DNA: TGTGCCAGCAGCTCCGCCGGGAGCTGGACTACGGTGCAGTACTTC. This gives the protein CASSSAGSWTTVQYF.

This clonotype was observed a few times. Written as DNA, the CDR3 is TGTGCCAGTAGTATAGGGCCAGGGGACGGACAGCCCCAGCATTTT. It is translated as CASSIGPGDGQPQHF. This chain joins TRBV19 and TRBJ1-5; maybe TRBD1 (6 bases). Trimming cost V 1 base and J 7 bases, with 14 bases left between them. CDR1 is LNHDA and CDR2 is SQIVND in the germline V gene (reference sequence). The CDR3 runs to 15 residues.

The V call is TRBV7-2, the J call TRBJ2-3; D is possibly TRBD1 or TRBD2 (6 bases each). Germline CDR1 is SGHTA and CDR2 is FQGNSA. The V and J ends lost 4 bases and 5 bases respectively, with 10 bases between them. The CDR3 has 13 amino acids. CDR3 sequence (DNA): TGTGCCAGCAGCTCCGGGGGCGAAGATACGCAGTATTTT. Encoded protein: CASSSGGEDTQYF.

This clonotype was observed a handful of times. V usage is TRBV6-1 and J usage is TRBJ1-1; D perhaps matches TRBD1 (6 bases). CDR1 and CDR2 (germline): MNHNS, SASEGT. The CDR3 totals 14 residues. V shed 4 bases and J shed 1 base, with 10 bases lying between them. The CDR3 DNA sequence: TGTGCCAGCAGTGCCTGGGACAAGAACACTGAAGCTTTCTTT. Translating gives CASSAWDKNTEAFF.

A few counts support this clonotype. The chain recombines TRBV5-1 with TRBJ2-1; D possibly corresponds to TRBD2 (6 bases). The V end lost 0 bases, the J end lost 2 bases, and 9 bases lay between the germline ends. The germline gives CDR1 SGHRS, CDR2 YFSETQ. This CDR3 is 15 amino acids long. Here the CDR3 reads CASSLERVAYNEQFF. The CDR3 nucleotides are TGCGCCAGCAGCTTGGAGCGGGTCGCCTACAATGAGCAGTTCTTC.

Ten or more counts support this clonotype. The CDR3 sequence: CASSPHTSGGVTGELFF. For the CDR3, the DNA is TGTGCCAGCAGCCCTCATACTAGCGGGGGCGTCACCGGGGAGCTGTTTTTT. This sequence joins TRBV3-1 and TRBJ2-2; 11 bases align to TRBD2. V lost 4 bases and J lost 4; bases outside the gene matches: 8. The CDR3 covers 17 residues. CDR1 and CDR2 from the germline V gene are LGHDT and YNNKEL (reference sequence).

This clonotype was seen a handful of times. The chain is built from TRBV21-1 and TRBJ2-1; the DNA was not used to check the table's D call, TRBD1. TRBV21-1 is a listed pseudogene. This CDR3 region has 11 residues. CDR3 DNA: TGTGCCAGCAGCAGACAGAATGAGCAGTTCTTC. This translates into CASSRQNEQFF.

The chain combines TRBV11-3 with TRBJ2-5; 8 nucleotides match TRBD1. This CDR3 contains 15 residues. Germline trimming cut 5 bases from V and 7 bases from J; bases unmatched to any gene: 12. CDR1 SGHNT and CDR2 YENEEA come from the germline V gene. The CDR3 DNA follows: TGTGCCAGCAGCAGAAGTGGACAGGGTGGTGGGACCCAGTACTTC. Protein product: CASSRSGQGGGTQYF.

V and J are TRBV7-3 and TRBJ2-3, with TRBD2 identical over 9 bases. Trimming at V came to 0 bases and at J to 4 bases, leaving 8 bases not matched to a gene. There are 17 residues in the CDR3. CDR1 and CDR2 (germline): SGHTA, FQGTGA. CDR3 protein: CASSLTIGGGAADTQYF. Here the CDR3 DNA reads TGTGCCAGCAGCTTAACGATAGGCGGGGGGGCCGCAGATACGCAGTATTTT.

This clonotype has ten or more counts. The chain links TRBV5-6 to TRBJ2-5; D is undetermined. The CDR3 sequence is 16 residues long. Germline V CDR1 and CDR2: SGHDT, YYEEEE. V lost 1 base, J lost 0 bases, and 13 bases lay in between. The CDR3 sequence: CASSLSPSRYQETQYF. Here the CDR3 DNA reads TGTGCCAGCAGCTTGTCCCCCTCACGGTACCAAGAGACCCAGTACTTC.

This clonotype was seen only a few times. The V and J genes are TRBV6-5 and TRBJ2-3; TRBD1 is a possible D gene (6 bases). Deletions cut 1 base from V and 0 bases from J, with 8 bases between. CDR1 MNHEY and CDR2 SVGAGI come from the germline V gene. CDR3 size: 15 residues. The CDR3 nucleotides read TGTGCCAGCAGTTACTATACAGGGAGCACAGATACGCAGTATTTT. It specifies CASSYYTGSTDTQYF.

This clonotype was detected a few times. The chain recombines TRBV4-2 with TRBJ2-5, with D unresolved. Per germline, CDR1 LGHNA and CDR2 YNFKEQ. The CDR3 is made up of 14 amino acids. Trimming left V 0 bases short and J 4 bases short, with 9 bases between. CDR3 sequence reads: CASSQDVSRETQYF. CDR3 in DNA: TGTGCCAGCAGCCAAGATGTCAGCCGAGAGACCCAGTACTTC.

Only one count was recorded for this clonotype. V and J are TRBV9 and TRBJ2-3, with 7 bases fitting TRBD2. The CDR3 contains 15 residues. The trim removed 0 bases at V and 4 bases at J, leaving 5 bases unmatched. Germline CDR1 reads SGDLS; CDR2 reads YYNGEE. The CDR3 nucleotides are TGTGCCAGCAGCGTAGAAGCTAGCGGAGCAGATACGCAGTATTTT. This translates into CASSVEASGADTQYF.

V is TRBV6-1 and J is TRBJ2-3, with D possibly matching TRBD2 (6 bases). Germline V gene sequence: CDR1 MNHNS, CDR2 SASEGT. This CDR3 contains 14 residues. V lost 6 bases and J lost 2, with 12 bases in between. The DNA of the CDR3 is TGTGCCAGCAGGGGACTGGGATACACAGATACGCAGTATTTT. As protein: CASRGLGYTDTQYF.

The CDR3 here is CASSYGPRLAGARGYNEQFF. The CDR3 DNA sequence: TGTGCCAGCAGTTACGGGCCGCGTCTAGCGGGGGCCCGGGGCTACAATGAGCAGTTCTTC. The chain combines TRBV6-6 with TRBJ2-1; 10 bases align to TRBD2. J lost 3 bases, V lost 2 bases, and 16 bases had no gene match. Germline assignment: CDR1 MNHNY and CDR2 SVGAGI (reference sequence). The CDR3 is 20 amino acids.

V usage is TRBV9 and J usage is TRBJ1-4; 9 nucleotides agree with TRBD1. Germline CDR1 and CDR2: SGDLS and YYNGEE. The CDR3 spans 16 residues. The V segment lost 3 bases and the J segment 5 bases; nucleotides outside the gene matches: 8. The CDR3 sequence is CASSENRGLFNEKLFF. CDR3 nucleotides: TGTGCCAGCAGCGAGAACAGGGGGCTCTTCAATGAAAAACTGTTTTTT.